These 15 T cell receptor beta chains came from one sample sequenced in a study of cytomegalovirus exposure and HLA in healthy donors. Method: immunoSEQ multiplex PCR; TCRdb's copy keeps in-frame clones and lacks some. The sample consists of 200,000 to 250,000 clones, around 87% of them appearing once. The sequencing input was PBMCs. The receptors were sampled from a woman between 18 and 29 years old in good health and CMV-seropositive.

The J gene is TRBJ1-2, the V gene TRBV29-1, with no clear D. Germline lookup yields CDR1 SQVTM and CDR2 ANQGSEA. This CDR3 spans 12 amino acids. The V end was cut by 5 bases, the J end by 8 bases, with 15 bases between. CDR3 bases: TGCAGCGTTAAGATCCGGGGAAGAGGCTACACCTTC. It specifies CSVKIRGRGYTF.

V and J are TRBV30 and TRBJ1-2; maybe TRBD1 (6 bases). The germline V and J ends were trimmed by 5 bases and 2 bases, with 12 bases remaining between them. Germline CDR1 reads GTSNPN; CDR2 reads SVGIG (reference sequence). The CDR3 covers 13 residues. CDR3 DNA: TGTGCCTGGGGGGGGGCCATAAACTATGGCTACACCTTC. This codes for CAWGGAINYGYTF.

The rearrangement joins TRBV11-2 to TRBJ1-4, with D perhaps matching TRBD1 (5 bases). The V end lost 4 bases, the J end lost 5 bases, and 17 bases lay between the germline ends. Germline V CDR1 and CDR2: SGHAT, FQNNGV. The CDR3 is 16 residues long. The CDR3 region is CASSSSRGSGNEKLFF. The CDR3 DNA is TGTGCCAGCAGCTCCTCCCGCGGATCAGGGAATGAAAAACTGTTTTTT.

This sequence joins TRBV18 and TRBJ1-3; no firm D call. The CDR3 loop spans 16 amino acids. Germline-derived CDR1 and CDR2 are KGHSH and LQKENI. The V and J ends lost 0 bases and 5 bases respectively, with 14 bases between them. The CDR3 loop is CASSPPEDLWRNTIYF. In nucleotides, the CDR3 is TGTGCCAGCTCACCACCGGAGGACCTTTGGAGAAACACCATATATTTT.

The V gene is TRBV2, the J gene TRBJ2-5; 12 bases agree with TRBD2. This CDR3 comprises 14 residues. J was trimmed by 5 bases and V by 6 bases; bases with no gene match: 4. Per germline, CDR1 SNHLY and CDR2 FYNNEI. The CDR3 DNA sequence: TGTGCCAGCAGGAGGACTAGCGGGAAGGAGACCCAGTACTTC. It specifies CASRRTSGKETQYF.

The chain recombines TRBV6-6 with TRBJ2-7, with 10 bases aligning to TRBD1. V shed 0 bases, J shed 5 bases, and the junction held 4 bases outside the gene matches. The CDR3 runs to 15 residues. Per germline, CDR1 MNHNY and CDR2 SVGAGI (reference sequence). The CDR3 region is CASSYSTDRGNEQYF. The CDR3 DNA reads TGTGCCAGCAGTTACTCGACGGACAGGGGGAACGAGCAGTACTTC.

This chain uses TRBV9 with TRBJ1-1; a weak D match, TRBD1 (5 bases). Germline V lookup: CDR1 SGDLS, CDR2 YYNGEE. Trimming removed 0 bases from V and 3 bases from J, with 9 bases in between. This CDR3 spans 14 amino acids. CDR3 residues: CASSVEGRDTEAFF. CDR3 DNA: TGTGCCAGCAGCGTAGAGGGGAGGGACACTGAAGCTTTCTTT.

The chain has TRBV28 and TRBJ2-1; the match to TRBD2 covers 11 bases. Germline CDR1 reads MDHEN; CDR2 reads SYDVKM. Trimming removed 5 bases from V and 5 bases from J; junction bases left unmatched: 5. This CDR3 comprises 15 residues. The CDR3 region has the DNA TGTGCCAGCAGTCCACTAGCGGGAGTACACAATGAGCAGTTCTTC. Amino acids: CASSPLAGVHNEQFF.

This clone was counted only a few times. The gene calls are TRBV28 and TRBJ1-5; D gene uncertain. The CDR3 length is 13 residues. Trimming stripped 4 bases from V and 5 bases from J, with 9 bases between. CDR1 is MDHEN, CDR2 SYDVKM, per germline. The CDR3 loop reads CASSSRGDQPQHF. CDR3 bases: TGTGCCAGCAGTTCGCGTGGTGATCAGCCCCAGCATTTT.

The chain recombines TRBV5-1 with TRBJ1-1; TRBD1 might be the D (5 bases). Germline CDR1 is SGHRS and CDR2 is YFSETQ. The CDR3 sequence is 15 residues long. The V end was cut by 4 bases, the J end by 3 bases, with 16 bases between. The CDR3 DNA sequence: TGCGCCAGCAGCCCCCGACCCAGGGCGGACACTGAAGCTTTCTTT. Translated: CASSPRPRADTEAFF.

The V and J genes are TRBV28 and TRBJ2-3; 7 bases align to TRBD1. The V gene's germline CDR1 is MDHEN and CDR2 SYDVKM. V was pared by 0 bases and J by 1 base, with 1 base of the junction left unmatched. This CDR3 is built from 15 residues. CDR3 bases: TGTGCCAGCAGTTTATGGACAGGGCGCACAGATACGCAGTATTTT. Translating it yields CASSLWTGRTDTQYF.

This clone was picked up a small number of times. In DNA, the CDR3 is TGTGCCAGCAGCGGCCCCGGGGGGCTAGGTTCCGAGTATTTT. This gives the protein CASSGPGGLGSEYF. The chain is built from TRBV7-9 and TRBJ1-3; D might be TRBD1 (6 bases). Germline V gives CDR1 SEHNR, CDR2 FQNEAQ (reference sequence). Trimming took 5 bases from V and 16 from J, leaving 24 bases between them. The CDR3 covers 14 residues.

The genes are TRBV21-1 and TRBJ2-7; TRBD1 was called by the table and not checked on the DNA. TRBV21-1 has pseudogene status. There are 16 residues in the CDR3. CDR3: CASSTVDRERTYEQYF. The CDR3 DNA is TGTGCCAGCAGCACTGTGGACAGGGAGAGGACCTACGAGCAGTACTTC.

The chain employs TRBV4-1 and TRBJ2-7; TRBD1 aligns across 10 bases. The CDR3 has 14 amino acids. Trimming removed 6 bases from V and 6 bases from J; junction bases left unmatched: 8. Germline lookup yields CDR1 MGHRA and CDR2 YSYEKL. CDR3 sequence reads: CASSRPGQGREQYF. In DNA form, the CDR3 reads TGCGCCAGCAGTCGACCGGGACAGGGGCGCGAGCAGTACTTC.

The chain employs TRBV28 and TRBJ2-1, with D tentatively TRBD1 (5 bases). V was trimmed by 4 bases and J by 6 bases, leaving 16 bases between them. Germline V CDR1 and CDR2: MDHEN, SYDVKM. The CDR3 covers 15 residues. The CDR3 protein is CASSSRQGKGNEQFF. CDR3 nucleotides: TGTGCCAGCAGTTCGAGGCAGGGAAAGGGCAATGAGCAGTTCTTC.